This is a list of T cell receptor beta chains from one sample in a study of blood T cell repertoires in COVID-19. TCRdb's copy holds only in-frame clones and misses some; the assay was immunoSEQ multiplex PCR. This table has about 150,000 clones, about 90% appearing once. Input material: peripheral blood. These receptors all come from a man aged 45-65 years with acute or convalescent COVID-19. CDR3s include the opening cysteine and the closing phenylalanine or tryptophan. Each record gives: V gene, J gene, CDR3 length, clone size, D gene, CDR3 DNA, CDR3 protein. D genes are given only for firm matches. Not every row has a clone size; where given, it reads once, few, many or a size class.

v_call: TRBV6-6; j_call: TRBJ2-1; cdr3_length: 14; clone_size: once; d_call: TRBD1; cdr3_nt: TGTGCCAGCAGGCCGGGACAGGGGTACAATGAGCAGTTCTTC; cdr3_aa: CASRPGQGYNEQFF
v_call: TRBV6-6; j_call: TRBJ2-2; cdr3_length: 14; clone_size: NA; d_call: NA; cdr3_nt: TGTGCCAGCAGTTCCCGTGGGGGCTCCGGGGAGCTGTTTTTT; cdr3_aa: CASSSRGGSGELFF
v_call: TRBV9; j_call: TRBJ2-2; cdr3_length: 16; clone_size: NA; d_call: TRBD2; cdr3_nt: TGTGCCAGCAGCCCTACTAGCGGGGGGAACGGCGGGGAGCTGTTTTTT; cdr3_aa: CASSPTSGGNGGELFF
v_call: TRBV9; j_call: TRBJ2-2; cdr3_length: 15; clone_size: NA; d_call: TRBD1; cdr3_nt: TGTGCCAGCAGCCCTCGGACAGGGGGCACCGGGGAGCTGTTTTTT; cdr3_aa: CASSPRTGGTGELFF
v_call: TRBV29-1; j_call: TRBJ2-5; cdr3_length: 13; clone_size: NA; d_call: TRBD1; cdr3_nt: TGCAGCGTTCCGGGACAGCCGCAAGAGACCCAGTACTTC; cdr3_aa: CSVPGQPQETQYF
v_call: TRBV10-3; j_call: TRBJ2-1; cdr3_length: 14; clone_size: NA; d_call: TRBD1; cdr3_nt: TGTGCCATCAGGCCGGGACAGGGAAACAATGAGCAGTTCTTC; cdr3_aa: CAIRPGQGNNEQFF
v_call: TRBV5-4; j_call: TRBJ2-7; cdr3_length: 13; clone_size: NA; d_call: TRBD1; cdr3_nt: TGTGCCAGCAACCCGGGACAGGGTTACGAGCAGTACTTC; cdr3_aa: CASNPGQGYEQYF
v_call: TRBV7-2; j_call: TRBJ2-1; cdr3_length: 15; clone_size: NA; d_call: TRBD2; cdr3_nt: TGTGCCAGCAGCTCGACTAGCGGAAACTACAATGAGCAGTTCTTC; cdr3_aa: CASSSTSGNYNEQFF
v_call: TRBV28; j_call: TRBJ1-4; cdr3_length: 15; clone_size: NA; d_call: NA; cdr3_nt: TGTGCCAGCAGTTTATTAGGACAGAGTCATGAAAAACTGTTTTTT; cdr3_aa: CASSLLGQSHEKLFF
v_call: TRBV18; j_call: TRBJ1-2; cdr3_length: 15; clone_size: NA; d_call: TRBD1; cdr3_nt: TGTGCCAGCTCACCGGACAGGTTCGGTAACTATGGCTACACCTTC; cdr3_aa: CASSPDRFGNYGYTF
v_call: TRBV4-2; j_call: TRBJ2-4; cdr3_length: 17; clone_size: NA; d_call: NA; cdr3_nt: TGTGCCAGCAGCCAAGATACGTTCTGGAGACAGAAAAACATTCAGTACTTC; cdr3_aa: CASSQDTFWRQKNIQYF
v_call: TRBV5-8; j_call: TRBJ1-6; cdr3_length: 14; clone_size: few; d_call: NA; cdr3_nt: TGTGCCAGCAGCCTCGGACAGAGCTATTCACCCCTCCACTTT; cdr3_aa: CASSLGQSYSPLHF
v_call: TRBV5-1; j_call: TRBJ1-1; cdr3_length: 16; clone_size: NA; d_call: TRBD1; cdr3_nt: TGCGCCAGCAGCTCTGGACAGGGTGAGGCGAACACTGAAGCTTTCTTT; cdr3_aa: CASSSGQGEANTEAFF
v_call: TRBV6-6; j_call: TRBJ2-1; cdr3_length: 14; clone_size: NA; d_call: TRBD1; cdr3_nt: TGTGCCAGCAGTTCCCCGGACAGGGTGAATGAGCAGTTCTTC; cdr3_aa: CASSSPDRVNEQFF
v_call: TRBV2; j_call: TRBJ1-6; cdr3_length: 14; clone_size: NA; d_call: NA; cdr3_nt: TGTGCCAGCAGTGAGAGGAGGGCCTACTCACCCCTCCACTTT; cdr3_aa: CASSERRAYSPLHF
v_call: TRBV2; j_call: TRBJ2-1; cdr3_length: 16; clone_size: NA; d_call: TRBD2; cdr3_nt: TGTGCCAGCAACGCCATAGCGGGGGGGCTCGCCAATGAGCAGTTCTTC; cdr3_aa: CASNAIAGGLANEQFF
v_call: TRBV27; j_call: TRBJ2-3; cdr3_length: 15; clone_size: NA; d_call: NA; cdr3_nt: TGTGCCAGCAGTTTGCGACACGCAGACACAGATACGCAGTATTTT; cdr3_aa: CASSLRHADTDTQYF
v_call: TRBV28; j_call: TRBJ1-2; cdr3_length: 13; clone_size: NA; d_call: NA; cdr3_nt: TGTGCCAGCAGCGCCGCGCTCAACTATGGCTACACCTTC; cdr3_aa: CASSAALNYGYTF